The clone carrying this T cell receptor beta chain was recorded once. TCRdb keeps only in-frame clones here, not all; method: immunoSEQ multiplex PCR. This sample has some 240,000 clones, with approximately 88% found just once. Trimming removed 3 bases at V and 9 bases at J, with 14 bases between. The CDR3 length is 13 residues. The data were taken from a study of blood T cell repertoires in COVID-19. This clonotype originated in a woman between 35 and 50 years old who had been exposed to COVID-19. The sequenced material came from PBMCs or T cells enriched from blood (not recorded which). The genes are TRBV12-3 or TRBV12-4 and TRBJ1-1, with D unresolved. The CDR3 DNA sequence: TGTGCCAGCAGTTTCAGCAGCCCGGGTCAAGCTTTCTTT. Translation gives CASSFSSPGQAFF.